The next 27 T cell receptor beta chains were all read from a single sample in a study of shared clonotypes between healthy human individuals. TCRdb keeps only in-frame clones here, not all; method: immunoSEQ multiplex PCR. This table has 2 million to 3 million clones, 93% appearing once. Material for sequencing was naive CD4+ T cells from PBMCs. As for subset: CD45RA+ positively selected. These receptors all stem from a man younger than 35 in good health. Some clones in this sample may be carry-over from other donors' samples.

The genes are TRBV5-1 and TRBJ1-2, with a weak D call TRBD1 (6 bases). This CDR3 comprises 16 residues. V was trimmed by 0 bases and J by 4 bases, leaving 16 bases between them. Looked up from germline, CDR1 is SGHRS and CDR2 is YFSETQ. The CDR3 spells CASSLASGGARYGYTF. The CDR3 bases are TGCGCCAGCAGCTTGGCGTCTGGGGGCGCGCGCTATGGCTACACCTTC. The full variable domain, its missing parts supplied by reference TRBV5-1 and TRBJ1-2, is KAGVTQTPRYLIKTRGQQVTLSCSPISGHRSVSWYQQTPGQGLQFLFEYFSETQRNKGNFPGRFSGRQFSNSRSEMNVSTLELGDSALYLCASSLASGGARYGYTFGSGTRLTVV.

This clone was detected only once. This sequence joins TRBV18 and TRBJ2-3, with 12 bases matching TRBD2. This CDR3 has 19 amino acids. Germline trimming cut 1 base from V and 0 bases from J; bases unmatched to any gene: 8. Germline CDR1 and CDR2: KGHSH and LQKENI. The CDR3 protein is CASSPLPFGTSGSTDTQYF. Written as DNA, the CDR3 is TGTGCCAGCTCACCACTACCGTTTGGGACTAGCGGGAGCACAGATACGCAGTATTTT. Complete variable domain (other parts from reference TRBV18 and TRBJ2-3): NAGVMQNPRHLVRRRGQEARLRCSPMKGHSHVYWYRQLPEEGLKFMVYLQKENIIDESGMPKERFSAEFPKEGPSILRIQQVVRGDSAAYFCASSPLPFGTSGSTDTQYFGPGTRLTVL.

The rearrangement joins TRBV6-5 to TRBJ2-2; D not resolved. The CDR3 runs to 14 residues. Germline-derived CDR1 and CDR2 are MNHEY and SVGAGI. V was trimmed by 0 bases and J by 4 bases, leaving 6 bases between them. CDR3 nucleotide sequence: TGTGCCAGCAGTTACTCGTTTACCACCGGGGAGCTGTTTTTT. Residues: CASSYSFTTGELFF.

The J gene is TRBJ1-4, the V gene TRBV28; TRBD1 matches 8 bases. The CDR3 consists of 15 residues. Germline values: CDR1 MDHEN, CDR2 SYDVKM. Trimming removed 7 bases from V and 8 bases from J; junction bases left unmatched: 12. Here the CDR3 reads CASTLVTGGGEKLFF. For the CDR3, the DNA is TGTGCCAGCACCCTTGTTACAGGGGGTGGGGAAAAACTGTTTTTT. Full variable domain (missing parts from reference TRBV28 and TRBJ1-4): DVKVTQSSRYLVKRTGEKVFLECVQDMDHENMFWYRQDPGLGLRLIYFSYDVKMKEKGDIPEGYSVSREKKERFSLILESASTNQTSMYLCASTLVTGGGEKLFFGSGTQLSVL.

The chain joins TRBV5-1 to TRBJ2-3; D unresolved. The CDR3 covers 17 residues. Trimming took off 0 bases at V and 4 bases at J, with 18 bases between the two ends. Germline loops: CDR1 SGHRS, CDR2 YFSETQ. CDR3 in amino acids: CASSLGLLSASADTQYF. In DNA, the CDR3 is TGCGCCAGCAGCTTGGGCCTTTTGAGCGCAAGTGCAGATACGCAGTATTTT.

Comments on this clone: The identical CDR3 is also encoded by other nucleotide sequences in the sample. The chain has TRBV9 and TRBJ2-1; TRBD2 agrees at 8 bases. V lost 4 bases, J lost 0 bases, and 6 bases stayed unmatched. In germline, CDR1 is SGDLS, CDR2 YYNGEE. The length of the CDR3 is 16 residues. DNA for the CDR3: TGTGCCAGCAGCAGATTAGCGGGAAGCTCCTACAATGAGCAGTTCTTC. Translation gives CASSRLAGSSYNEQFF. Supplemented by reference TRBV9 and TRBJ2-1, the full variable domain reads DSGVTQTPKHLITATGQRVTLRCSPRSGDLSVYWYQQSLDQGLQFLIQYYNGEERAKGNILERFSAQQFPDLHSELNLSSLELGDSALYFCASSRLAGSSYNEQFFGPGTRLTVL.

The chain has TRBV5-1 and TRBJ2-3; no clear D. This CDR3 contains 14 residues. Trimming took 2 bases from V and 4 from J, leaving 11 bases between them. Germline CDR1 SGHRS, CDR2 YFSETQ. CDR3 sequence reads: CASSFRRNPDTQYF. The CDR3 region has the DNA TGCGCCAGCAGCTTTCGTCGCAATCCAGATACGCAGTATTTT.

The V gene is TRBV7-3, the J gene TRBJ2-4, with 9 positions matching TRBD2. The V gene end was trimmed by 2 bases and the J gene end by 8 bases; junction bases not matched to a gene: 4. This CDR3 contains 14 residues. In germline, CDR1 is SGHTA, CDR2 FQGTGA. CDR3 DNA: TGTGCCAGCAGCTTAGCGGGAGGGTTGGACATTCAGTACTTC. Translation: CASSLAGGLDIQYF.

CDR3 in DNA: TGCGCCAGCAGCGAGCCCTTAATGCGGGAGGTGAACGGGGAGCTGTTTTTT. Its protein is CASSEPLMREVNGELFF. The rearrangement uses TRBV5-1 and TRBJ2-2; TRBD2 aligns across 8 bases. The CDR3 extends over 17 amino acids. J was trimmed by 7 bases and V by 4 bases; bases with no gene match: 15. Germline V gives CDR1 SGHRS, CDR2 YFSETQ. Supplemented by reference TRBV5-1 and TRBJ2-2, the full variable domain reads KAGVTQTPRYLIKTRGQQVTLSCSPISGHRSVSWYQQTPGQGLQFLFEYFSETQRNKGNFPGRFSGRQFSNSRSEMNVSTLELGDSALYLCASSEPLMREVNGELFFGEGSRLTVL.

CDR3 loop: CASSVLGDRDSDTQYF. CDR3 sequence (DNA): TGTGCCAGCAGCGTCTTGGGAGACAGGGACTCAGATACGCAGTATTTT. The chain is built from TRBV11-2 and TRBJ2-3; perhaps TRBD1 as D (7 bases). Trimming left V 5 bases short and J 4 bases short, with 19 bases between. Germline CDR1 is SGHAT and CDR2 is FQNNGV. The CDR3 consists of 16 residues. The whole variable domain, filled in from reference TRBV11-2 and TRBJ2-3, reads EAGVAQSPRYKIIEKRQSVAFWCNPISGHATLYWYQQILGQGPKLLIQFQNNGVVDDSQLPKDRFSAERLKGVDSTLKIQPAKLEDSAVYLCASSVLGDRDSDTQYFGPGTRLTVL.

V gene TRBV7-2 combines with J gene TRBJ2-1; D is perhaps TRBD2 (6 bases). The CDR3 is 14 amino acids. Looked up from germline, CDR1 is SGHTA and CDR2 is FQGNSA. V lost 3 bases and J 2 bases, leaving 8 bases between the germline ends. The CDR3 DNA follows: TGTGCCAGCAGCTTCCCGGGGGCCTACAATGAGCAGTTCTTC. Amino acid sequence: CASSFPGAYNEQFF.

The V call is TRBV28, the J call TRBJ1-2, with 9 positions matching TRBD1. In germline, CDR1 is MDHEN, CDR2 SYDVKM. Trimming removed 7 bases from V and 3 bases from J; junction bases left unmatched: 15. This CDR3 has 17 amino acids. The CDR3 reads CASIIKFRDRVHYGYTF. DNA of the CDR3: TGTGCCAGCATCATAAAGTTCCGGGACAGGGTCCACTATGGCTACACCTTC.

The V and J genes are TRBV19 and TRBJ2-5; D call uncertain. In germline, CDR1 is LNHDA, CDR2 SQIVND (reference sequence). V lost 1 base and J 5 bases, leaving 8 bases between the germline ends. CDR3 length: 13 residues. The CDR3 coding sequence is TGTGCCAGTAGTATAGTGGTTGGGGAGACCCAGTACTTC. This translates into CASSIVVGETQYF.

The chain recombines TRBV5-8 with TRBJ1-4; 8 bases match TRBD1. The CDR3 covers 17 residues. CDR1 and CDR2 from the germline V gene are SGHTS and YDEGEE. The V gene end was trimmed by 3 bases and the J gene end by 0 bases; junction bases not matched to a gene: 7. The chain's CDR3 is CASSSGQGYSTNEKLFF. For the CDR3, the DNA is TGTGCCAGCAGCTCTGGACAGGGTTACTCAACTAATGAAAAACTGTTTTTT.

To note about this clone: The same CDR3 also results from other DNA sequences found in this sample. The chain carries TRBV18 and TRBJ2-7; 7 nucleotides line up with TRBD1. Germline V gives CDR1 KGHSH, CDR2 LQKENI. The CDR3 sequence is 14 residues long. J gave up 3 bases and V 3 bases, and 5 bases lay outside the gene matches. CDR3 in DNA: TGTGCCAGCTCACCCCGACAGGGCGACTACGAGCAGTACTTC. As protein: CASSPRQGDYEQYF.

The genes are TRBV11-1 and TRBJ2-7; D might be TRBD2 (6 bases). The CDR3 spans 15 residues. Germline-derived CDR1 and CDR2 are SGHAT and FQDESV (reference sequence). V was clipped by 5 bases and J by 3 bases, with 17 bases between them. CDR3 nucleotides: TGTGCCAGCAGCCGTGCGGGATTAGTCCTCTACGAGCAGTACTTC. Its protein product is CASSRAGLVLYEQYF.

The chain employs TRBV5-4 and TRBJ1-1; a weak D match, TRBD1 (5 bases). Trimming pared 3 bases from V and 3 bases from J, leaving 18 bases between. This CDR3 contains 16 residues. Germline-derived CDR1 and CDR2 are SGHNT and YYREEE (reference sequence). The CDR3 here is CASSSLRQSAYTEAFF. CDR3 nucleotide sequence: TGTGCCAGCAGCTCCCTAAGACAGTCAGCATACACTGAAGCTTTCTTT. The variable domain in full, with the rest retrieved from reference TRBV5-4 and TRBJ1-1, is ETGVTQSPTHLIKTRGQQVTLRCSSQSGHNTVSWYQQALGQGPQFIFQYYREEENGRGNFPPRFSGLQFPNYSSELNVNALELDDSALYLCASSSLRQSAYTEAFFGQGTRLTVV.

This chain uses TRBV18 with TRBJ1-4, with 7 bases identical to TRBD1. This CDR3 spans 16 amino acids. Trimming at V came to 6 bases and at J to 0 bases, leaving 7 bases not matched to a gene. Looked up from germline, CDR1 is KGHSH and CDR2 is LQKENI. The CDR3 coding sequence is TGTGCCAGCTCGGGACAGCAGTTTGCAACTAATGAAAAACTGTTTTTT. The encoded protein is CASSGQQFATNEKLFF.

The CDR3 sequence is CASSLGREDYGYTF. The CDR3 nucleotides read TGCGCCAGCAGCTTGGGCAGGGAGGACTATGGCTACACCTTC. The chain uses TRBV5-1 and TRBJ1-2, with a tentative D call TRBD1 (5 bases). The CDR3 is 14 residues long. The ends were cut back, 0 bases at V and 3 bases at J, with 9 bases in the middle. The germline CDR1 and CDR2 sequences are SGHRS and YFSETQ. Filled out from reference TRBV5-1 and TRBJ1-2, the complete variable domain reads KAGVTQTPRYLIKTRGQQVTLSCSPISGHRSVSWYQQTPGQGLQFLFEYFSETQRNKGNFPGRFSGRQFSNSRSEMNVSTLELGDSALYLCASSLGREDYGYTFGSGTRLTVV.

This chain uses TRBV4-1 with TRBJ2-5; D gene ambiguous. The V gene lost 3 bases and the J gene lost 2 bases, with 19 bases spanning the gap. CDR1 and CDR2 (germline): MGHRA, YSYEKL. The CDR3 consists of 17 residues. The CDR3, as DNA: TGCGCCAGCAGCCATCCCCGGTCGTACGGAACTCAAGAGACCCAGTACTTC. This encodes CASSHPRSYGTQETQYF.

A note on this clone: The identical CDR3 is also encoded by other nucleotide sequences in the sample. Written as DNA, the CDR3 is TGCAGCGTTGGGACAGGGGCCTACGAGCAGTACTTC. Protein sequence: CSVGTGAYEQYF. The chain recombines TRBV29-1 with TRBJ2-7, with 9 bases that match TRBD1. This CDR3 spans 12 amino acids. The V and J ends lost 4 bases and 2 bases, in that order; junction bases with no gene match: 0. Germline V CDR1 and CDR2: SQVTM, ANQGSEA.

This rearrangement joins TRBV19 to TRBJ1-1; weak D call: TRBD1 (5 bases). Trimming pared 6 bases from V and 4 bases from J, leaving 18 bases between. The CDR3 has 15 residues. Looked up from germline, CDR1 is LNHDA and CDR2 is SQIVND (reference sequence). CDR3 amino acids: CASRLGQAMGTEAFF. The CDR3 region has the DNA TGTGCCAGTAGGCTCGGACAAGCGATGGGCACTGAAGCTTTCTTT. Together with reference TRBV19 and TRBJ1-1, the CDR3 gives the full variable domain: DGGITQSPKYLFRKEGQNVTLSCEQNLNHDAMYWYRQDPGQGLRLIYYSQIVNDFQKGDIAEGYSVSREKKESFPLTVTSAQKNPTAFYLCASRLGQAMGTEAFFGQGTRLTVV.

The J gene is TRBJ1-2, the V gene TRBV27; D unresolved. The CDR3 has 15 amino acids. The V end was cut by 3 bases, the J end by 0 bases, with 11 bases between. Germline lookup yields CDR1 MNHEY and CDR2 SMNVEV (reference sequence). In nucleotides, the CDR3 is TGTGCCAGCAGTTTTCACAGCACCTCTAACTATGGCTACACCTTC. Its protein is CASSFHSTSNYGYTF.

Remarks on this clone: The same CDR3 can be traced to other DNA sequences in this sample. This rearrangement joins TRBV11-2 to TRBJ2-7; 7 nucleotides agree with TRBD2. The J segment lost 2 bases and the V segment lost 3 bases, leaving 4 bases of the junction unmatched. The germline V gene encodes CDR1 SGHAT and CDR2 FQNNGV. The CDR3 covers 14 residues. CDR3 region: CASSLASGPYEQYF. As DNA, the CDR3 is TGTGCCAGCAGCTTGGCTAGCGGACCCTACGAGCAGTACTTC.

The V gene is TRBV10-1, the J gene TRBJ2-3; 7 bases align to TRBD1. The germline V gene has CDR1 WNHNN and CDR2 SYGVQD (reference sequence). The J segment lost 2 bases and the V segment lost 6 bases, leaving 5 bases of the junction unmatched. The CDR3 is made up of 14 amino acids. The CDR3 region has the DNA TGCGCCAGCAGACGGGGACAGCACACAGATACGCAGTATTTT. Its translation is CASRRGQHTDTQYF.

The chain couples TRBV28 to TRBJ1-1; 9 nucleotides align to TRBD1. The CDR3 loop spans 16 amino acids. Germline CDR1 MDHEN, CDR2 SYDVKM. With 4 bases clipped from V and 4 bases from J, the junction kept 10 bases outside the gene matches. CDR3 residues: CASSSPLEQGATEAFF. The CDR3 nucleotides are TGTGCCAGCAGTTCCCCACTGGAACAGGGGGCCACTGAAGCTTTCTTT.

As regards this clone: Other DNA variants within this sample encode the same CDR3. The chain links TRBV9 to TRBJ1-3; D unresolved. There are 13 residues in the CDR3. Germline V gene data show CDR1 as SGDLS and CDR2 as YYNGEE. Between the trimmed V and J ends, which lost 2 bases and 0 bases, there was a span of 3 bases. CDR3 in DNA: TGTGCCAGCAGCGTGAGCTCTGGAAACACCATATATTTT. Translation: CASSVSSGNTIYF.